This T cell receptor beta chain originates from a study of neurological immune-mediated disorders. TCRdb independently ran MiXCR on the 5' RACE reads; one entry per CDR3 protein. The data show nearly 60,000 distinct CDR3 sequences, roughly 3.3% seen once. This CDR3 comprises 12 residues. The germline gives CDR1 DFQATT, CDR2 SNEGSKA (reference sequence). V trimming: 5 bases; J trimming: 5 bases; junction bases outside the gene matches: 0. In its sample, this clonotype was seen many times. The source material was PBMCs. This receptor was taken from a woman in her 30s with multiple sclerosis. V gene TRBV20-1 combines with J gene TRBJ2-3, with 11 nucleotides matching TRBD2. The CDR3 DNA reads TGCAGTGCTGGGACTAGCGGAGATACGCAGTATTTT. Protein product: CSAGTSGDTQYF.